The 20 T cell receptor beta chains below all came from one sample that was sequenced in a study of blood T cell repertoires in COVID-19. The method was immunoSEQ multiplex PCR; TCRdb's version includes in-frame clones alone and lacks a portion of them. The sample carries about 30,000 clones, 80% to 90% recorded once. Source material: peripheral blood. These receptors came from a human donor in a cohort sampled during active COVID-19.

This rearrangement joins TRBV14 to TRBJ2-7; the match to TRBD1 covers 7 bases. J lost 1 base, V lost 2 bases, and 5 bases had no gene match. This CDR3 contains 15 residues. From germline, CDR1 is SGHDN and CDR2 FVKESK. In DNA, the CDR3 is TGTGCCAGCAGCCAATACTGGGGACAGTCCTACGAGCAGTACTTC. Its protein product is CASSQYWGQSYEQYF.

The rearrangement joins TRBV5-1 to TRBJ2-1, with 8 bases matching TRBD1. V trimming: 4 bases; J trimming: 7 bases; junction bases outside the gene matches: 4. Germline values: CDR1 SGHRS, CDR2 YFSETQ. This CDR3 contains 13 residues. CDR3 nucleotide sequence: TGCGCCAGCAGCCACGACAGGGGAAATGAGCAGTTCTTC. This translates into CASSHDRGNEQFF.

The rearrangement joins TRBV11-2 to TRBJ1-6; the D gene is possibly TRBD1 (5 bases). V was clipped by 1 base and J by 6 bases, with 10 bases between them. Per germline, CDR1 SGHAT and CDR2 FQNNGV. The CDR3 is made up of 15 amino acids. CDR3 nucleotide sequence: TGTGCCAGCAGCTTAGGAGCAGGGCGTAATTCACCCCTCCACTTT. Amino acids: CASSLGAGRNSPLHF. Using reference TRBV11-2 and TRBJ1-6 for the parts outside the CDR3, the full variable domain is EAGVAQSPRYKIIEKRQSVAFWCNPISGHATLYWYQQILGQGPKLLIQFQNNGVVDDSQLPKDRFSAERLKGVDSTLKIQPAKLEDSAVYLCASSLGAGRNSPLHFGNGTRLTVT.

The rearrangement joins TRBV6-1 to TRBJ1-1; 7 nucleotides match TRBD1. Per germline, CDR1 MNHNS and CDR2 SASEGT. The junction had 12 bases not matched to a gene; V was cut back by 1 base and J by 10 bases. There are 15 residues in the CDR3. DNA for the CDR3: TGTGCCAGCAGTGAAGGAACAGGGGACCTGTACGGAGCTTTCTTT. It yields the protein CASSEGTGDLYGAFF.

This chain connects TRBV6-5 to TRBJ1-1; TRBD1 might be the D (5 bases). The CDR3 spans 12 residues. With 6 bases removed from V and 3 bases from J, the gap between germline ends came to 8 bases. CDR1 is MNHEY and CDR2 is SVGAGI in the germline V gene. The CDR3 protein is CASRTTDTEAFF. In nucleotides, the CDR3 is TGTGCCAGCAGGACGACAGACACTGAAGCTTTCTTT.

The chain combines TRBV10-3 with TRBJ2-2; TRBD1 aligns across 10 bases. Trimming took 4 bases from V and 6 from J; bases not matched to a gene: 11. CDR1 ENHRY and CDR2 SYGVKD come from the germline V gene. This CDR3 is built from 17 residues. The CDR3 loop reads CAISVTGTGVLSGELFF. DNA of the CDR3: TGTGCCATCAGTGTCACCGGGACAGGGGTATTGTCCGGGGAGCTGTTTTTT.

This rearrangement joins TRBV7-9 to TRBJ1-1; D unclear. The CDR3 is 14 amino acids. Trimming cost V 4 bases and J 9 bases, with 18 bases left between them. Germline CDR1 reads SEHNR; CDR2 reads FQNEAQ (reference sequence). CDR3 nucleotides: TGTGCCAGCAGCTCCCCGGAAGGGAGAAGAAAAGCTTTCTTT. Protein product: CASSSPEGRRKAFF.

The rearrangement links TRBV6-5 to TRBJ2-7; D perhaps matches TRBD1 (6 bases). Germline assignment: CDR1 MNHEY and CDR2 SVGAGI. V shed 5 bases and J shed 6 bases, with 11 bases lying between them. There are 12 residues in the CDR3. The CDR3 protein is CASSPDRREQYF. Here the CDR3 DNA reads TGTGCCAGCAGTCCGGACAGACGCGAGCAGTACTTC.

The chain carries TRBV5-6 and TRBJ2-3, with TRBD2 identical over 7 bases. CDR1 is SGHDT and CDR2 is YYEEEE in the germline V gene. V lost 4 bases, J lost 2 bases, and 7 bases stayed unmatched. The CDR3 contains 15 residues. Here the CDR3 DNA reads TGTGCCAGCAGCCCGGGACTATCCTACACAGATACGCAGTATTTT. Translating gives CASSPGLSYTDTQYF.

This chain connects TRBV7-3 to TRBJ2-1; 10 bases are a match to TRBD2. Unmatched junction bases numbered 3, after V lost 2 bases and J lost 5 bases. The CDR3 is 15 amino acids. Germline values: CDR1 SGHTA, CDR2 FQGTGA. The DNA for the CDR3 is TGTGCCAGCAGCTTATCTAGCGGGGGTAACAATGAGCAGTTCTTC. This gives the protein CASSLSSGGNNEQFF.

V is TRBV7-2 and J is TRBJ2-1; TRBD1 matches 8 bases. The CDR3 has 16 amino acids. V dropped 5 bases and J dropped 10; count of bases not matched to a gene: 16. In germline, CDR1 is SGHTA, CDR2 FQGNSA. The CDR3 spells CASSMRSTGVGTEQFF. The CDR3, as DNA: TGTGCCAGCAGCATGCGGTCGACAGGGGTAGGCACCGAGCAGTTCTTC.

This clone was detected only a few times. The chain links TRBV3-1 (or the pseudogene TRBV3-2) to TRBJ2-7; 10 bases are shared with TRBD1. The V gene's germline CDR1 is LGHDT and CDR2 YNNKEL (reference sequence). The CDR3 is made up of 18 amino acids. J gave up 6 bases and V 0 bases, and 14 bases lay outside the gene matches. CDR3 in amino acids: CASSQDQMWTGGQGEQYF. CDR3 nucleotide sequence: TGTGCCAGCAGCCAAGATCAAATGTGGACAGGGGGGCAGGGCGAGCAGTACTTC.

The J gene is TRBJ1-2, the V gene TRBV5-1; a possible D gene is TRBD1 (5 bases). V was clipped by 0 bases and J by 8 bases, with 11 bases between them. CDR3 length: 13 amino acids. In germline, CDR1 is SGHRS, CDR2 YFSETQ. The CDR3 nucleotides are TGCGCCAGCAGCTTGGAGGGGTTATCGGGCTACACCTTC. Translation: CASSLEGLSGYTF.

J is TRBJ2-3 and V is TRBV19, with TRBD2 matching 9 bases. CDR3 length equals 14 residues. V shed 7 bases and J 4 bases; nucleotides not matched to a gene: 6. Germline CDR1 and CDR2: LNHDA and SQIVND (reference sequence). The CDR3 is CASNTRGGSDTQYF. Written as DNA, the CDR3 is TGTGCCAGTAATACGCGGGGGGGCTCAGATACGCAGTATTTT.

J is TRBJ1-5 and V is TRBV11-2, with 8 bases that match TRBD1. The CDR3 loop spans 13 amino acids. From germline, CDR1 is SGHAT and CDR2 FQNNGV. Trimming cost V 5 bases and J 7 bases; bases outside gene matches: 4. The CDR3, as DNA: TGTGCCAGCAGCGGACAGGGAGCCCAGCCCCAGCATTTT. This codes for CASSGQGAQPQHF. Complete variable domain (other parts from reference TRBV11-2 and TRBJ1-5): EAGVAQSPRYKIIEKRQSVAFWCNPISGHATLYWYQQILGQGPKLLIQFQNNGVVDDSQLPKDRFSAERLKGVDSTLKIQPAKLEDSAVYLCASSGQGAQPQHFGDGTRLSIL.

The chain has TRBV6-5 and TRBJ2-7, with D perhaps matching TRBD2 (5 bases). The germline V gene has CDR1 MNHEY and CDR2 SVGAGI. This CDR3 has 11 residues. V was cut by 6 bases and J by 6 bases, with 9 bases left in between. The CDR3, as DNA: TGTGCCAGCAGGGGAGCCGGCGAGCAGTACTTC. Translation gives CASRGAGEQYF.

The J gene is TRBJ2-7, the V gene TRBV7-6; maybe TRBD2 (6 bases). The CDR3 runs to 13 residues. Germline assignment: CDR1 SGHVS and CDR2 FNYEAQ. The ends were cut back, 5 bases at V and 5 bases at J, with 13 bases in the middle. The CDR3 here is CASSRRVMHEQYF. The CDR3 DNA is TGTGCCAGCAGCCGGAGGGTGATGCACGAGCAGTACTTC.

The chain recombines TRBV15 with TRBJ2-5, with D tentatively TRBD1 (6 bases). Trimming took off 1 base at V and 5 bases at J, with 14 bases between the two ends. Germline CDR1 LNHNV, CDR2 YYDKDF (reference sequence). The CDR3 totals 15 residues. DNA of the CDR3: TGTGCCACCAGCAGAGCCCCGACAGGCTTGGAGACCCAGTACTTC. Amino acids: CATSRAPTGLETQYF.

CDR3 sequence: CATLGGGETQYF. The CDR3 nucleotides are TGTGCCACCCTAGGGGGCGGGGAGACCCAGTACTTC. V gene TRBV11-2 combines with J gene TRBJ2-5, with 7 positions matching TRBD1. Germline trimming cut 10 bases from V and 5 bases from J; bases unmatched to any gene: 7. The CDR3 runs 12 residues. Looked up from germline, CDR1 is SGHAT and CDR2 is FQNNGV.

This clone was picked up one time. The sample contains more than one DNA sequence encoding this CDR3. The V gene is TRBV11-2, the J gene TRBJ2-5, with D maybe TRBD2 (6 bases). Trimming took off 4 bases at V and 4 bases at J, with 16 bases between the two ends. This CDR3 has 15 amino acids. CDR1 is SGHAT and CDR2 is FQNNGV in the germline V gene. The CDR3 protein is CASSSYGGARETQYF. CDR3 bases: TGTGCCAGCAGCTCTTACGGGGGAGCCAGAGAGACCCAGTACTTC.